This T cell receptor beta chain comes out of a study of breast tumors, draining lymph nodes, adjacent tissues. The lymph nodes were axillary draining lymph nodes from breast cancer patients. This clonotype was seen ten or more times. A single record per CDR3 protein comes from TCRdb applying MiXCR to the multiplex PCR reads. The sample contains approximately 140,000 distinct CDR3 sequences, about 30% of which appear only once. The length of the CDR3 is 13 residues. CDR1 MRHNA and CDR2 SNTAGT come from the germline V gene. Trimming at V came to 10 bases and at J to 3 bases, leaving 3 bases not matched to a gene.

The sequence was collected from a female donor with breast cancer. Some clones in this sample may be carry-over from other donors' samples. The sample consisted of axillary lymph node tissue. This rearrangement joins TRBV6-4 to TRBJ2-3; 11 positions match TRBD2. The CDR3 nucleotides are TGTGCCACCCGACTAGCGGGGACAGATACGCAGTATTTT. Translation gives CATRLAGTDTQYF.